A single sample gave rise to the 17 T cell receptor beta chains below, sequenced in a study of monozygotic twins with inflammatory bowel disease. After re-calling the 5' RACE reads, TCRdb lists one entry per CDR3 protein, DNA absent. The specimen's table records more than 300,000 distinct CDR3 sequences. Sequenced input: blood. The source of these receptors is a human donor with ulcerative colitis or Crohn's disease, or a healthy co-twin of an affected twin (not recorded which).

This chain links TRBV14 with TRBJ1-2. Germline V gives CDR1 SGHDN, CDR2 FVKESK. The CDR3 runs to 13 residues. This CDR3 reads CASSPNPNYGYTF.

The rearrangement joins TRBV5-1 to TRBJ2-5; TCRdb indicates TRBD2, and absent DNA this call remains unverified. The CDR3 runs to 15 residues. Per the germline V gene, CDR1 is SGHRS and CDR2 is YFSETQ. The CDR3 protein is CASTLRGKAGETQYF.

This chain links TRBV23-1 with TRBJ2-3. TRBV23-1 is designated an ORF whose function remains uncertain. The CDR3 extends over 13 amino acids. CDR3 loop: CASSFIKADTQYF.

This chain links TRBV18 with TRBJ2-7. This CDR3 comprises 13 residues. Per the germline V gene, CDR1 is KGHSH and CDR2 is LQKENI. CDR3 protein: CASSPAESYEQYF.

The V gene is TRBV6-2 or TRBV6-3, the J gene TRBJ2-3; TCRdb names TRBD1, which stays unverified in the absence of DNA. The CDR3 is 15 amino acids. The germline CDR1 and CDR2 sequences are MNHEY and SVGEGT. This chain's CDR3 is CASKGDRVNTDTQYF.

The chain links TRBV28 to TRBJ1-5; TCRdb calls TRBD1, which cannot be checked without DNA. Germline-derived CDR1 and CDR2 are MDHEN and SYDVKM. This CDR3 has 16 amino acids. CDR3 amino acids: CASSYSTRGRNQPQHF.

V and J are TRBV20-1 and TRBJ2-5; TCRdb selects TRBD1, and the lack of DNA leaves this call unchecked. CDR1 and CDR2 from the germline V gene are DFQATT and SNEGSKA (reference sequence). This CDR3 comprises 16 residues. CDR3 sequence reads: CSARGGAGDGRETQYF.

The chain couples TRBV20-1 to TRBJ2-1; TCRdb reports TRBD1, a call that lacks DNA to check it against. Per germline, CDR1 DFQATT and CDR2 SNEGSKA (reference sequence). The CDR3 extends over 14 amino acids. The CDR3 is CSAVRTLSGNEQFF.

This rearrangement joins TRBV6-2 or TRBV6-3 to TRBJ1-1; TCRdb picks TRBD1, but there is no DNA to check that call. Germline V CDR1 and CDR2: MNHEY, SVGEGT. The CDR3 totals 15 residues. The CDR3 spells CASNPATTGATEAFF.

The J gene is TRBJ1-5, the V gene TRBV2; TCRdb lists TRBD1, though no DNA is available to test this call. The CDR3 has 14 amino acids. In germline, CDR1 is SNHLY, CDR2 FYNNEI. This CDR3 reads CASSPAAASQPQHF. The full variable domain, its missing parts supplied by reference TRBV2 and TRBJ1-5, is EPEVTQTPSHQVTQMGQEVILRCVPISNHLYFYWYRQILGQKVEFLVSFYNNEISEKSEIFDDQFSVERPDGSNFTLKIRSTKLEDSAMYFCASSPAAASQPQHFGDGTRLSIL.

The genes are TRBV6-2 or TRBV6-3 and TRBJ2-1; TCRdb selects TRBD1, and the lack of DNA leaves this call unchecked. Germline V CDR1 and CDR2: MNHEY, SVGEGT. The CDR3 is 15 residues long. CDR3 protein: CASSHNGGSYNEQFF.

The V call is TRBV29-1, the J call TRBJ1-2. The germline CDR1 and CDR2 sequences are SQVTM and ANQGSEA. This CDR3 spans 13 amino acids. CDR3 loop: CSVGRDGNYGYTF.

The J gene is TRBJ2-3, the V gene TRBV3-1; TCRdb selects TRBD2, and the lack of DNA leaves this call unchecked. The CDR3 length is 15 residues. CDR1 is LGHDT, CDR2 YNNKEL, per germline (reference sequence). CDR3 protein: CASSQGGGAVDTQYF.

This chain's CDR3 is CASSPMGGASSYEQYF. The rearrangement joins TRBV18 to TRBJ2-7; the D call from TCRdb, TRBD1, cannot be confirmed without DNA. The CDR3 spans 16 residues. The V gene's germline CDR1 is KGHSH and CDR2 LQKENI.

CDR3 protein: CASSLVYIRDLQNSPLHF. The genes are TRBV11-1 and TRBJ1-6. CDR1 SGHAT and CDR2 FQDESV come from the germline V gene (reference sequence). This CDR3 is 18 amino acids long.

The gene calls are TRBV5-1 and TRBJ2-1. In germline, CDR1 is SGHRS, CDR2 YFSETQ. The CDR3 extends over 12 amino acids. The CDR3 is CASSSDNNEQFF.

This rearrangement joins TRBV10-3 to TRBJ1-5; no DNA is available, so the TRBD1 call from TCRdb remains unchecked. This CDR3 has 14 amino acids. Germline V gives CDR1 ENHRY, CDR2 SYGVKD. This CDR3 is CAISETGSNQPQHF.